This section outlines one TCR beta chain sequence together with its context. Its antigen is undetermined. The data originate from a study of beta chain features in type 1 diabetes. This CDR3 is 12 amino acids long. CDR1 is LGHNA, CDR2 YNFKEQ, per germline. Trimming left V 5 bases short and J 9 bases short, with 11 bases between. The whole isolated RNA underwent reverse transcription, so sequencing captured expressed TCRB transcripts. This table comes from immunoSEQ multiplex PCR, and its TCRdb copy is limited to in-frame clones, with some not included. The sample lists 150,000 or so clones, about 9.2% seen once, with about 0.66% in the top ten. General observations from the study: The similarity of naive, central memory and Treg TCRB repertoires appeared greater among patients than among healthy donors. Cells carrying high TCR expression could end up over-represented when cDNA is sequenced.

Sequenced: central memory CD4+ T cells from blood. The source is a man younger than 30 in good health. J is TRBJ1-5 and V is TRBV4-2; perhaps TRBD1 as D (6 bases). The DNA of the CDR3 is TGTGCCAGCAGCGCAGGGGATCGGCCCCAGCATTTT. Encoded protein: CASSAGDRPQHF.